A selection of T cell receptor beta chains follows, all from one sample in a study of T-cell reconstitution after alpha-beta-depleted transplantation in children. TCRdb reanalysed the PCR reads using MiXCR and keeps one entry per CDR3 protein. The table shows about a million distinct CDR3 sequences, with about 29% occurring only once. The source was PBMCs, mostly from graft donor cells, collected 360 days after TCRalphabeta/CD19-depleted stem cell transplant. The source is a boy younger than two who had a stem cell transplant for SCID, so the T cells may come from the graft donor. The CDR3 runs from the conserved cysteine through the conserved F or W. Each record gives: D gene, clone size, CDR3 length, V gene, J gene, CDR3 DNA, CDR3 protein. A D gene is named only where the DNA matches it firmly. Only some rows state a clone size, as once, few, many or a class for expanded clones.

>.|.|10|TRBV27|TRBJ1-5
TGTGCCAGGGGGGGTCTGCCCCAGCATTTT
CARGGLPQHF
>TRBD1|.|19|TRBV4-1|TRBJ2-2
TGCGCCAGCAGCCATGTATTAACAGGGACAGGGTTTAACACCGGGGAGCTGTTTTTT
CASSHVLTGTGFNTGELFF
>TRBD2|many|16|TRBV5-1|TRBJ2-3
TGCGCCAGCAGCTCCATGCTAGCGGGGGGACAGGATACGCAGTATTTT
CASSSMLAGGQDTQYF
>TRBD1|few|16|TRBV12-3/TRBV12-4|TRBJ2-2
TGTGCCAGCAGGGCGGGACAGGGGATTGGAGCCGGGGAGCTGTTTTTT
CASRAGQGIGAGELFF
>.|few|13|TRBV9|TRBJ2-5
TGTGCCAGCAGCAGGGGGAGGGAAGAGACCCAGTACTTC
CASSRGREETQYF
>.|.|15|TRBV12-3/TRBV12-4|TRBJ2-5
TGTGCCAGCAGTTTGGGGCCCGGGGGGCGGGAGACCCAGTACTTC
CASSLGPGGRETQYF
>TRBD1|few|18|TRBV12-3/TRBV12-4|TRBJ2-2
TGTGCCAGCAGCTCCTCCGGGACAGGAGCCGCGAACACCGGGGAGCTGTTTTTT
CASSSSGTGAANTGELFF
>.|few|19|TRBV5-1|TRBJ1-5
TGCGCCAGCAGCTTGGCCTTGACTAGGACGGTGGTGGACAATCAGCCCCAGCATTTT
CASSLALTRTVVDNQPQHF
>TRBD1|.|13|TRBV5-1|TRBJ2-2
TGCGCCAGCAGGGGGACAGGGCCCGGGGAGCTGTTTTTT
CASRGTGPGELFF
>.|.|14|TRBV7-2|TRBJ2-5
TGTGCCAGCAGGCCTCAGGGGTCTCTTGGGACCCAGTACTTC
CASRPQGSLGTQYF
>.|few|13|TRBV9|TRBJ1-2
TGTGCCAGCAGCGAGCCGGGACACCGAGGCTACACCTTC
CASSEPGHRGYTF
>TRBD1|.|16|TRBV4-3|TRBJ2-2
TGCGCCAGCAGCCAACCAGGGAGACAGGGGCCCGGGGAGCTGTTTTTT
CASSQPGRQGPGELFF
>TRBD1|few|17|TRBV20-1|TRBJ2-6
TGCAGTGCCCCCCCGGGACAGGGGGCATCTGGGGCCAACGTCCTGACTTTC
CSAPPGQGASGANVLTF
>.|many|13|TRBV5-1|TRBJ2-3
TGCGCCAGCAGCTTGGTCATCACAGATACGCAGTATTTT
CASSLVITDTQYF
>TRBD2|.|15|TRBV9|TRBJ2-2
TGTGCCAGCAGCGTAGGGCTAGCGGACACCGGGGAGCTGTTTTTT
CASSVGLADTGELFF
>.|.|11|TRBV7-9|TRBJ1-4
TGTGCCAGCAGCGACGGTGAAAAACTGTTTTTT
CASSDGEKLFF
>.|few|14|TRBV20-1|TRBJ2-7
TGCAGTGCTAGAGATCTTATAAAGCTTGACGAGCAGTACTTC
CSARDLIKLDEQYF
>TRBD1|.|16|TRBV4-1|TRBJ2-3
TGCGCCAGCAGCCAACAATACAGGGGAAGGACAGATACGCAGTATTTT
CASSQQYRGRTDTQYF
>.|.|17|TRBV7-9|TRBJ2-1
TGTGCCAGCAGCTCCCTTAGCGCCGAGACGTCTTACAATGAGCAGTTCTTC
CASSSLSAETSYNEQFF
>.|.|14|TRBV5-1|TRBJ2-7
TGCGCCAGCAGAGTACACCAGGGTTGGGACGAGCAGTACTTC
CASRVHQGWDEQYF